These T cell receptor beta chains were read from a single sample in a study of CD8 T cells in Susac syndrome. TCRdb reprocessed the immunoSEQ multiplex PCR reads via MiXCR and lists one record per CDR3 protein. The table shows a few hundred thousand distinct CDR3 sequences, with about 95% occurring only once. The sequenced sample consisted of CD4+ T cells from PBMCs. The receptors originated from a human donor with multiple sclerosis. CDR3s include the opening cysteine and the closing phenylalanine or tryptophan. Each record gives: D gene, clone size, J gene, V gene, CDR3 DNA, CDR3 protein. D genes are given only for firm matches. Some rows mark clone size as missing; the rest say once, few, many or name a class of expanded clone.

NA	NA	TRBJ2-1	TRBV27	TGTGCCAGCAGTTTACTCGGGCACAACAATGAGCAGTTCTTC	CASSLLGHNNEQFF
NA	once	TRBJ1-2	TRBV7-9	TGTGCCAGCAGCCAGGGACAACAAAACTATGGCTACACCTTC	CASSQGQQNYGYTF
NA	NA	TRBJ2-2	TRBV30	TGTGCCTGGAGTGTAGAACGGTTAAACACCGGGGAGCTGTTTTTT	CAWSVERLNTGELFF
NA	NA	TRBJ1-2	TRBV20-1	TGCAGTGCTAGAGTTGGGGGGCGAGTTGACTATGGCTACACCTTC	CSARVGGRVDYGYTF
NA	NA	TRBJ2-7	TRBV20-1	TGCAGTGCTGTCCTGGGCGGAGCCTCCTACGAGCAGTACTTC	CSAVLGGASYEQYF
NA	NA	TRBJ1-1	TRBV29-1	TGCAGCGTTGCAAGTAGGACTGAAGCTTTCTTT	CSVASRTEAFF
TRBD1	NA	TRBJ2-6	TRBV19	TGTGCCAGTAGTTTATGGACAGGCTCTGGGGCCAACGTCCTGACTTTC	CASSLWTGSGANVLTF
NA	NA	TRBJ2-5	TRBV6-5	TGTGCCAGCAGTTACGGGCCGATCCAAGAGACCCAGTACTTC	CASSYGPIQETQYF
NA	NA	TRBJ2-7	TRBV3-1	TGTGCCAGCAGCCCACGGGGGGCCACCTCCTACGAGCAGTACTTC	CASSPRGATSYEQYF
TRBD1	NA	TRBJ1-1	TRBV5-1	TGCGCCAGCAGCTCGGGACAGCCTAACACTGAAGCTTTCTTT	CASSSGQPNTEAFF
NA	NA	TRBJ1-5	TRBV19	TGTGCCATCGGGGGTCGGAGCAATCAGCCCCAGCATTTT	CAIGGRSNQPQHF
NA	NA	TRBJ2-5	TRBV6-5	TGTGCCAGCAACGGACCCCTCCAAGAGACCCAGTACTTC	CASNGPLQETQYF
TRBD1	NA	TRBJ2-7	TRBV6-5	TGTGCCAGCAGTTACTCCGGGACAGGGCGGGAGCAGTACTTC	CASSYSGTGREQYF
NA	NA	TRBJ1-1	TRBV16	TGTGCCAGCAGCCAATCGGGGGCTGAAGCTTTCTTT	CASSQSGAEAFF
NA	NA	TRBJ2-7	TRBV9	TGTGCCAGCAGCGTAGAGCCTGGGAGCGAGCAGTACTTC	CASSVEPGSEQYF
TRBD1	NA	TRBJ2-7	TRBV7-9	TGTGCCAGCAGCTTTCCGTGGGACAGTCAATACGAGCAGTACTTC	CASSFPWDSQYEQYF
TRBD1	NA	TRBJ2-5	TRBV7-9	TGTGCCAGCAGCTCGGGACAGTTTCAGACCCAGTACTTC	CASSSGQFQTQYF
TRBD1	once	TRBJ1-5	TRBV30	TGTGCCTGGAGTCGTGGCAGGGGGGATCAGCCCCAGCATTTT	CAWSRGRGDQPQHF
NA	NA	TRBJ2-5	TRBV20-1	TGCAGTGCTACTCAAGAGACCCAGTACTTC	CSATQETQYF
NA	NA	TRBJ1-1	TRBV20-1	TGCAGTGCTGGGGTAAAATGGAACACTGAAGCTTTCTTT	CSAGVKWNTEAFF
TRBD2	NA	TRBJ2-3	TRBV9	TGTGCCAGCAGCGTTTATAGCGGGGCTACAGATACGCAGTATTTT	CASSVYSGATDTQYF
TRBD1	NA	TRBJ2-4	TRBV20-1	TGCAGTGCTGCCGGCAGGGGGATCGGAAACATTCAGTACTTC	CSAAGRGIGNIQYF
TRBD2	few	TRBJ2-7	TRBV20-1	TGCAGTGCACCTAGCGGGAGGTCCCTGGGGCAGTACTTC	CSAPSGRSLGQYF
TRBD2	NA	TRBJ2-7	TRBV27	TGTGCCAGCAGTTTTCAGGGACTAGCGGGACCCTACGAGCAGTACTTC	CASSFQGLAGPYEQYF
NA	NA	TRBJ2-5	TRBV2	TGTGCCAGCAGTGCGATAGAGACCCAGTACTTC	CASSAIETQYF
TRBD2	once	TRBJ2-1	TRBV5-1	TGCGCCAGCAGCTTAGGACTAGCGGGAGTCTACAATGAGCAGTTCTTC	CASSLGLAGVYNEQFF
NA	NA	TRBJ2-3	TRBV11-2	TGTGCCAGCAGCTTAGAGTGGGCGTCTGGCAGGGTTGTGGTCGGCACAGATACGCAGTATTTT	CASSLEWASGRVVVGTDTQYF
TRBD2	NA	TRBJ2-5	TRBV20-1	TGCAGTGCTAGACCTAGCGGGAGGGCCCTAAAAGAGACCCAGTACTTC	CSARPSGRALKETQYF
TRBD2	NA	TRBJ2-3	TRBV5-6	TGTGCCAGCAGCCCGACTAGCGGGAGGGCCACAGATACGCAGTATTTT	CASSPTSGRATDTQYF
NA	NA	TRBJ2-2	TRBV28	TGTGCCAGCCGCCCCCCTAGCAACACCGGGGAGCTGTTTTTT	CASRPPSNTGELFF
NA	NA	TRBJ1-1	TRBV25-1	TGTGCCAGCAGTGAATTCGGCTCTAGGAACACTGAAGCTTTCTTT	CASSEFGSRNTEAFF
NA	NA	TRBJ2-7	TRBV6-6	TGTGCCAGCAGTCTACCGGGACTCCGATCCTACGAGCAGTACTTC	CASSLPGLRSYEQYF
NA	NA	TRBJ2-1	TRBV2	TGTGCCTTTTCGGGGGGCCATGAGCAGTTCTTC	CAFSGGHEQFF
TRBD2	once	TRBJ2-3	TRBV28	TGTGCCAGCAGTTTAGGGTTAGCGGGAAACACAGATACGCAGTATTTT	CASSLGLAGNTDTQYF
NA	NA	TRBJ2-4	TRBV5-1	TGCGCCAGCAGCGGCCGGGACACACAAAACATTCAGTACTTC	CASSGRDTQNIQYF
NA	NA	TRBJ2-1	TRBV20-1	TGCAGTGCTAGATCAGGGGTCAATGAGCAGTTCTTC	CSARSGVNEQFF
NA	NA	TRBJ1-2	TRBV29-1	TGCAGCGTTGGCGGACCCTATGGCTACACCTTC	CSVGGPYGYTF
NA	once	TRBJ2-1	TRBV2	TGTGCCAGCAGTTCGGTCGGAGGGACTTACTCCTACAATGAGCAGTTCTTC	CASSSVGGTYSYNEQFF
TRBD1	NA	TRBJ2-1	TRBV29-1	TGCAGCGACATAAGACAGGGGGGAAGTAATGAGCAGTTCTTC	CSDIRQGGSNEQFF
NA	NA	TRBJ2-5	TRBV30	TGTGCCTGGAGTTGGGGGGTACAAGAGACCCAGTACTTC	CAWSWGVQETQYF
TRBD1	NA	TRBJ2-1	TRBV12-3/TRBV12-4	TGTGCCAGCACCGACAGGGTGTCGGACAATGAGCAGTTCTTC	CASTDRVSDNEQFF
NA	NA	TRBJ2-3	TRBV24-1	TGTGCCACCAGTGACAAAGATGCGGGGGCCGGAGCAGATACGCAGTATTTT	CATSDKDAGAGADTQYF
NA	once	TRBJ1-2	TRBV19	TGTGCCAGTAGTATAGACGGACGGATTGGCTACACCTTC	CASSIDGRIGYTF
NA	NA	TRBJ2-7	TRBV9	TGTGCCAGCAGCGCCGTGGCAGGGGCTAGCTCCTACGAGCAGTACTTC	CASSAVAGASSYEQYF
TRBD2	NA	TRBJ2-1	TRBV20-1	TGCAGTGCTAGACCTCTAGCGGGCTCATACAATGAGCAGTTCTTC	CSARPLAGSYNEQFF
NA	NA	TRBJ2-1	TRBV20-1	TGCAGTGCTCCTCCCCGAACATACAATGAGCAGTTCTTC	CSAPPRTYNEQFF